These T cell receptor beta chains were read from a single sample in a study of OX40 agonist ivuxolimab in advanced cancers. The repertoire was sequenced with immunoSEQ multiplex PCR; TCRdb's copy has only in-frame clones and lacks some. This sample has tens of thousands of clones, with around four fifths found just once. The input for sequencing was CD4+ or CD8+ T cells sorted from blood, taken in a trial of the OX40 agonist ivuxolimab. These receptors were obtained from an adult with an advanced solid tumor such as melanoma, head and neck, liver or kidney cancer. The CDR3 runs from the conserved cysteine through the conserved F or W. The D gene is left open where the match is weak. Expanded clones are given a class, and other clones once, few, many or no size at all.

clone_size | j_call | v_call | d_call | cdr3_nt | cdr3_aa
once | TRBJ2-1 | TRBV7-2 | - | TGTGCCAGCACTGGGGTCGGGAGCAATGAGCAGTTCTTC | CASTGVGSNEQFF
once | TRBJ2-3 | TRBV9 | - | TGTGCCAGCAGCGTAGCTTGGGCAGGGACGCAGTATTTT | CASSVAWAGTQYF
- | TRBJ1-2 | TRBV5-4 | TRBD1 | TGTGCCAGCAGCTTGGATGGACAGGGGCGCTATGGCTACACCTTC | CASSLDGQGRYGYTF
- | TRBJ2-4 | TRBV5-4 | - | TGTGCCAGCAGCTTGGCCCGGGGGGCCAAAAACATTCAGTACTTC | CASSLARGAKNIQYF
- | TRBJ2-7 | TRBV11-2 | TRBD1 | TGTGCCAGCAGCTTAGATGGAGCGTGGGGACAGAGCTCCTACGAGCAGTACTTC | CASSLDGAWGQSSYEQYF
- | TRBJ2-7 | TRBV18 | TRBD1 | TGTGCCAGCTCACATCCACTAAGGACAGGCGGACGAAGCGAGCAGTACTTC | CASSHPLRTGGRSEQYF
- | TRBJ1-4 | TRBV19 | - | TGTGCCAGTAGTATCGGGGCTCAAAGTGAAAAACTGTTTTTT | CASSIGAQSEKLFF
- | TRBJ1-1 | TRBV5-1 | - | TGCGCCAGCAGCTTGGAGGCGGGGTTCACTGAAGCTTTCTTT | CASSLEAGFTEAFF
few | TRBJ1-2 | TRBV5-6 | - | TGTGCCAGCAGCTTGCGAGGTTTAAACTATGGCTACACCTTC | CASSLRGLNYGYTF
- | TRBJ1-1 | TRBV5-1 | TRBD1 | TGCGCCAGCAGCTTGGGGAGGACAGGGAGGACTGAAGCTTTCTTT | CASSLGRTGRTEAFF
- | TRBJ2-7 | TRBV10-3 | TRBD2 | TGTGCCATCAGTGAGTCGTGGCCTAGCGGGAGGCACTCCTACGAGCAGTACTTC | CAISESWPSGRHSYEQYF
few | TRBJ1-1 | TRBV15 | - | TGTGCCACCAGCAGAGATTGGGGGGACACTGAAGCTTTCTTT | CATSRDWGDTEAFF
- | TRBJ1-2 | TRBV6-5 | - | TGTGCCAGCAGTTACTCCGCATCGACTGCCTATGGCTACACCTTC | CASSYSASTAYGYTF
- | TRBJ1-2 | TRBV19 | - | TGTGCCAGTAGTTTTCCGGGCCCAGAGGGCTATGGCTACACCTTC | CASSFPGPEGYGYTF
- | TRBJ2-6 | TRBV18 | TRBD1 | TGTGCCACCACTAAGGGACAGGGCCCCTCTGGGGCCAACGTCCTGACTTTC | CATTKGQGPSGANVLTF
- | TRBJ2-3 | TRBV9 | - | TGTGCCAGCAGCGTAGCCCCAGCGGTCACAGATACGCAGTATTTT | CASSVAPAVTDTQYF
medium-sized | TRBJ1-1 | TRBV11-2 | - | TGTGCCAGCTCTGGTATGAGGGGAAAGTCTGAAGCTTTCTTT | CASSGMRGKSEAFF
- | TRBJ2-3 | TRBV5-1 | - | TGCGCCAGCAGCTTGGGTTCCGGCAGCACAGATACGCAGTATTTT | CASSLGSGSTDTQYF
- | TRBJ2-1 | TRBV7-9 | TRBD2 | TGTGCCAGCAGCCCATTAGCGGGAGGGAGTACCTCCTCAGGTGAGCAGTTCTTC | CASSPLAGGSTSSGEQFF
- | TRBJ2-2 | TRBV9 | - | TGTGCCAGCAGCGCCGACTTACACACCGGGGAGCTGTTTTTT | CASSADLHTGELFF
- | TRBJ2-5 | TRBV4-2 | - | TGTGCCAGCAGCCAGAACAGCCAAGAGACCCAGTACTTC | CASSQNSQETQYF
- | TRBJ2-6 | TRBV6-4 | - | TGTGCCAGCAGTCAATTCCGCGTGGACTCTGGGGCCAACGTCCTGACTTTC | CASSQFRVDSGANVLTF
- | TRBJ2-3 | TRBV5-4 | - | TGTGCCAGCAGCACGAAGGCTAGCTTTGCAGATACGCAGTATTTT | CASSTKASFADTQYF
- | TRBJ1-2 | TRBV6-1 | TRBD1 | TGTGCCAGCAGCGCTTATGACAGGGGGGGCTATGGCTACACCTTC | CASSAYDRGGYGYTF
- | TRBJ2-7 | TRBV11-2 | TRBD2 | TGTGCCAGCGGAATGACCGGACTAGCGGGAGTATCGCAGTACTTC | CASGMTGLAGVSQYF
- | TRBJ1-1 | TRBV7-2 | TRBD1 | TGTGCCAGCAGCCCACAGGGGGGCGACACTGAAGCTTTCTTT | CASSPQGGDTEAFF
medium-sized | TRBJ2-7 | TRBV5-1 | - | TGCGCCAGCAGCTTGGCAGACGGGGTCGACGAGCAGTACTTC | CASSLADGVDEQYF
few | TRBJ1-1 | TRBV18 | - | TGTGCCAGCTCACCAAATATCTACACTGAAGCTTTCTTT | CASSPNIYTEAFF
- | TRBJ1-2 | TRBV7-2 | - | TGTGCCAGCAGAGAAGGAGACAGCAACTATGGCTACACCTTC | CASREGDSNYGYTF
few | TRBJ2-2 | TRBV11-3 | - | TGTGCCAGCAGGAAAGGGGGCACCGGGGAGCTGTTTTTT | CASRKGGTGELFF
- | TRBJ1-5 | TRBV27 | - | TGTGCCAGCAGTTTCCAGATAAATCAGCCCCAGCATTTT | CASSFQINQPQHF
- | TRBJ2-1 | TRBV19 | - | TGTGCCAGTACTCCGACAGTCGCCGATGAGCAGTTCTTC | CASTPTVADEQFF